The clone carrying this TCR beta chain came up once. V shed 4 bases and J shed 6 bases, with 16 bases lying between them. Germline V gene lookup returns CDR1 LGHNT and CDR2 FRNRAP. The CDR3 covers 14 residues. The sample is drawn from a study of blood T cell repertoires in COVID-19. Study-wide context: In each case, the material was cDNA or gDNA derived from T cells, B-cell-depleted T cells, or PBMCs.

TCRdb's table, derived via immunoSEQ multiplex PCR, lists solely in-frame clones and lacks some. The data hold over 250,000 clones, with around nine tenths observed a single time. This clonotype was sampled from a man aged 35 to 55 who had recovered from COVID-19. V gene TRBV12-5 combines with J gene TRBJ2-7; maybe TRBD1 (6 bases). Sequencing was carried out using peripheral blood. CDR3 bases: TGTGCTAGTGGTTGGGGTGGGGGCATTGGCGAGCAGTACTTC. Encoded protein: CASGWGGGIGEQYF. Full variable domain (rest looked up from reference TRBV12-5 and TRBJ2-7): DARVTQTPRHKVTEMGQEVTMRCQPILGHNTVFWYRQTMMQGLELLAYFRNRAPLDDSGMPKDRFSAEMPDATLATLKIQPSEPRDSAVYFCASGWGGGIGEQYFGPGTRLTVT.